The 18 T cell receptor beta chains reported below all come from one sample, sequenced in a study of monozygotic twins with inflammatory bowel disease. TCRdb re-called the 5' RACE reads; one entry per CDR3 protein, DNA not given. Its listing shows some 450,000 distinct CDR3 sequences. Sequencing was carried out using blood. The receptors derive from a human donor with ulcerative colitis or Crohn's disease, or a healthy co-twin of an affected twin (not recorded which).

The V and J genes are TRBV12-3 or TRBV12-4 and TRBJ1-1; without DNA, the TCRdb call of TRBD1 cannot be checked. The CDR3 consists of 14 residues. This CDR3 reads CASSLLGGSTEAFF.

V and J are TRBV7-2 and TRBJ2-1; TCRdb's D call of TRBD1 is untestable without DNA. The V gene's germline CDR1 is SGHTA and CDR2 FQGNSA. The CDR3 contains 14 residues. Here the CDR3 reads CASSSQGGDNEQFF.

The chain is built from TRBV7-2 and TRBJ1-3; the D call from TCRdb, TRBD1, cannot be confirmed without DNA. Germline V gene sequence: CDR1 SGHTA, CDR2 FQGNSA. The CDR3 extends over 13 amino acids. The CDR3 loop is CASSGQGGNTIYF.

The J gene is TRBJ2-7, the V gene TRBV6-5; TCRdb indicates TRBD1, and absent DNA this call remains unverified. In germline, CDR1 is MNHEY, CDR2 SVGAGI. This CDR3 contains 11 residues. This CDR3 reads CASRTGDEQYF.

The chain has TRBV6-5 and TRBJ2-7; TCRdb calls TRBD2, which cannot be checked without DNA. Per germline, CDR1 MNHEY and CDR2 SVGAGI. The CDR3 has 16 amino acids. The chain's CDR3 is CASSYSLLDSIGEQYF.

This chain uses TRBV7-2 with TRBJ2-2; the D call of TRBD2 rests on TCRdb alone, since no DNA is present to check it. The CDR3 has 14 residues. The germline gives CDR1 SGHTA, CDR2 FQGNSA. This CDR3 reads CASSQLTSGGELFF.

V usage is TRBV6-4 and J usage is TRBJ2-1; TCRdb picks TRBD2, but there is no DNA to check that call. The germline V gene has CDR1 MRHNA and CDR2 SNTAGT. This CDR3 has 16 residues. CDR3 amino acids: CASSAQRELSYNEQFF.

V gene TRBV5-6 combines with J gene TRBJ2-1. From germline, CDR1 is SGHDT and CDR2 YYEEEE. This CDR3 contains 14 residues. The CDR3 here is CASSLVHLYNEQFF.

CDR3 amino acids: CASSSLSGNQPQHF. The chain links TRBV6-2 or TRBV6-3 to TRBJ1-5; checking the TCRdb D call of TRBD1 is not possible without DNA. The CDR3 is 14 residues long. Germline CDR1 and CDR2: MNHEY and SVGEGT.

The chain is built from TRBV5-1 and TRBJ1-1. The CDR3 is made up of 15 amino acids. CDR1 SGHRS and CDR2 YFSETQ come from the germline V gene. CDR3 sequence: CASSLREHSYTEAFF.

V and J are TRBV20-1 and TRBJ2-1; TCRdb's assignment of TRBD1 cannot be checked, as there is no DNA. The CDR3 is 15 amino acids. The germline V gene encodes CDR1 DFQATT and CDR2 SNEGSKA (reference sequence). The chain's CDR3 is CSARDGVGDYNEQFF.

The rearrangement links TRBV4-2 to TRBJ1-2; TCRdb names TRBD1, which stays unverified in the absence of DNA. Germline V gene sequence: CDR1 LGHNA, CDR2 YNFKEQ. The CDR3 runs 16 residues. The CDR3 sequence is CASSQAAGTGNYGYTF.

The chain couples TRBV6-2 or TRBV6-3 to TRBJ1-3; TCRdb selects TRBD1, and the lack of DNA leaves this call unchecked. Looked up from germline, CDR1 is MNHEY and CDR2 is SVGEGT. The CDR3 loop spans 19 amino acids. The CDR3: CASSYGQGFGRRSGNTIYF.

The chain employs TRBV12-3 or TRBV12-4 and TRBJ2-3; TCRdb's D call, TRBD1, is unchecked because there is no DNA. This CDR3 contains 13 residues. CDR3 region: CATDRGFTDTQYF.

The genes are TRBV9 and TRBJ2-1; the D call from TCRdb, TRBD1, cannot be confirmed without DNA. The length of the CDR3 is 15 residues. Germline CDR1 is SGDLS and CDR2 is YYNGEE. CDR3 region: CASSVGGGIYNEQFF.

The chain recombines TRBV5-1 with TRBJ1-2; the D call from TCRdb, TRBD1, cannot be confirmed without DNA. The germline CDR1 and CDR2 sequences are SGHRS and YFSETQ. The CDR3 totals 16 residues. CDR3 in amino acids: CASTRTAGAPNYGYTF.

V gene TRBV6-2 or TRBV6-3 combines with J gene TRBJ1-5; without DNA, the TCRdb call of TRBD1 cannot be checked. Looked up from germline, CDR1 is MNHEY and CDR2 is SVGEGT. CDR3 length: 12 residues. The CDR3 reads CASSGANQPQHF.

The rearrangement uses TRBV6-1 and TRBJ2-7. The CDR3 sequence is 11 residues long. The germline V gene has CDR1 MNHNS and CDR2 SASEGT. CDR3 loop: CASGRAYEQYF.